This TCR beta chain was sequenced in a study of spatial heterogeneity in lung cancer. The CDR3 sequence is 13 residues long. V lost 6 bases and J lost 4, with 9 bases in between. Study-wide results and limits: Intratumoral expanded alpha and beta TCR counts were found to track tumor mutation counts.

TCRdb reprocessed the 5' RACE reads with MiXCR, giving one entry per CDR3 protein. The sample has about 320 distinct CDR3 sequences, roughly 23% seen once; the top ten hold roughly a fifth. This clonotype is termed large. Its antigen is undetermined. Being off target in a library aimed at alpha chains, this beta chain has a size of little meaning. Stated time point: sample taken at primary tumor resection. The cohort: some 70 early-stage, untreated non-small cell lung cancer patients. Whole RNA came from tumor, nontumor lung or frozen PBMC and was sequenced without being sorted. This TCR came from a female donor with early-stage non-small cell lung cancer. The sequencing here drew on lung tumor tissue, taken at surgery. The V and J genes are TRBV12-3 or TRBV12-4 and TRBJ2-2; D is perhaps TRBD1 (5 bases). The CDR3 nucleotides read TGTGCCAGCAGGTCTCAGGGCACCGGGGAGCTGTTTTTT. Translated: CASRSQGTGELFF.